This T cell receptor (beta chain) was recovered during a study of blood T cell repertoires in COVID-19. Germline lookup yields CDR1 GTSNPN and CDR2 SVGIG (reference sequence). Trimming took 3 bases from V and 10 from J, leaving 21 bases between them. The CDR3 contains 15 residues. Sequencing was performed with immunoSEQ multiplex PCR; in TCRdb, only in-frame clones are kept and a portion is missing. The repertoire holds about 310,000 clones, with roughly 89% as singletons. V usage is TRBV30 and J usage is TRBJ1-4, with a tentative D call TRBD1 (6 bases). The specimen was PBMCs or T cells enriched from blood (not recorded which). The clonotype comes from a young woman who had recovered from COVID-19. This CDR3 is CAWRGPGTPRGKLFF. CDR3 bases: TGTGCCTGGAGGGGACCCGGGACACCGCGAGGAAAACTGTTTTTT.